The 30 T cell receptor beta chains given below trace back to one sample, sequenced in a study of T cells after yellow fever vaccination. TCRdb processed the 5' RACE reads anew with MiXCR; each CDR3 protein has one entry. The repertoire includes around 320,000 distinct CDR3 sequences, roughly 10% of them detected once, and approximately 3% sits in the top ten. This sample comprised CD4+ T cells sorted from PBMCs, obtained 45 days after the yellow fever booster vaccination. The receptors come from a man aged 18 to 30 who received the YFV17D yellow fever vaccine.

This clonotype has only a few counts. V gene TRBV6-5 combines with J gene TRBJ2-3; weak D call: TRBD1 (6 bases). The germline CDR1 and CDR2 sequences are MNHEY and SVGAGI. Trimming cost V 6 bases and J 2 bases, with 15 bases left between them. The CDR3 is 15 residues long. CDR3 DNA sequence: TGTGCCAGCAGGGAGACAGGTTGGGTCACAGATACGCAGTATTTT. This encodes CASRETGWVTDTQYF.

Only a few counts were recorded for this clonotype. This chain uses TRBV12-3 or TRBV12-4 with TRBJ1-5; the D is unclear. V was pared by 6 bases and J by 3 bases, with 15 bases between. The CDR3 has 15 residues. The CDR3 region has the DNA TGTGCCAGCAGCCTTCAAAGAAGGGCCAATCAGCCCCAGCATTTT. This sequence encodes CASSLQRRANQPQHF.

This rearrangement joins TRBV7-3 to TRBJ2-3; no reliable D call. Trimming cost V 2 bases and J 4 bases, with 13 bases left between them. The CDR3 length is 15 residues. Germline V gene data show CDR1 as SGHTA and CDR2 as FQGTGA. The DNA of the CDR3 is TGTGCCAGCAGCTTAGGGCGGCAGCTGTCAGATACGCAGTATTTT. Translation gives CASSLGRQLSDTQYF.

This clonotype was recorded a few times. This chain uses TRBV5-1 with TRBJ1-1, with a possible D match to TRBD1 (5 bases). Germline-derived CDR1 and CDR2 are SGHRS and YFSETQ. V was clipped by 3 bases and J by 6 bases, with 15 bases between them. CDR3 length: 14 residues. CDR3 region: CASSSIYRGSEAFF. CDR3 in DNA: TGCGCCAGCAGCTCTATTTACCGGGGCTCTGAAGCTTTCTTT.

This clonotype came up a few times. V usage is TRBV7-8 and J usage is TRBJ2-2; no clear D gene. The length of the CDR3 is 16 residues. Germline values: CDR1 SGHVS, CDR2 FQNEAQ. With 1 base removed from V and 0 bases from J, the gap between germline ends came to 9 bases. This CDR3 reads CASSLDFPTNTGELFF. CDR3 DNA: TGTGCCAGCAGCTTAGATTTTCCAACGAACACCGGGGAGCTGTTTTTT. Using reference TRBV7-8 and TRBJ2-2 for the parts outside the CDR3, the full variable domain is GAGVSQSPRYKVAKRGQDVALRCDPISGHVSLFWYQQALGQGPEFLTYFQNEAQLDKSGLPSDRFFAERPEGSVSTLKIQRTQQEDSAVYLCASSLDFPTNTGELFFGEGSRLTVL.

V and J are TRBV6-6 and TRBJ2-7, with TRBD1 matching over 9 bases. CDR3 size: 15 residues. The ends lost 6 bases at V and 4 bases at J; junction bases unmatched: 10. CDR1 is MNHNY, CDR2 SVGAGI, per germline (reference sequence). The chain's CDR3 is CASREYRDRAYEQYF. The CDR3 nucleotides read TGTGCCAGCAGAGAATACCGGGACAGGGCTTACGAGCAGTACTTC.

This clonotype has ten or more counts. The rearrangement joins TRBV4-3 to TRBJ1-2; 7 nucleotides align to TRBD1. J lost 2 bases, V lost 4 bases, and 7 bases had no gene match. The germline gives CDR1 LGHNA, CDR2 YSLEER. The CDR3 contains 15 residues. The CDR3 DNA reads TGCGCCAGCAGCCTAGCGGACAGGACGAACTATGGCTACACCTTC. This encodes CASSLADRTNYGYTF.

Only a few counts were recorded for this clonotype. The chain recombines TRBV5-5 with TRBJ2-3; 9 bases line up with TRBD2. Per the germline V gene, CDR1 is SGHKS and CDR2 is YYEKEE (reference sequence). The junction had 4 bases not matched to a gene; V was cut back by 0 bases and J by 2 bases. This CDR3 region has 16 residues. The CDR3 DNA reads TGTGCCAGCAGCTTGGCTCTAGCGGGGTCCACAGATACGCAGTATTTT. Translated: CASSLALAGSTDTQYF.

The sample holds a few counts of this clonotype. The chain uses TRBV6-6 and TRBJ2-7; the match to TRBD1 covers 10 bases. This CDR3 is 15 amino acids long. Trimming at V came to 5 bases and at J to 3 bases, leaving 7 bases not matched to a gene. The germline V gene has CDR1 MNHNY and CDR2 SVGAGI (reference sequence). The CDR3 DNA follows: TGTGCCAGCAGTGCGGGGACAGGGGAAGTCTACGAGCAGTACGTC. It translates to CASSAGTGEVYEQYV.

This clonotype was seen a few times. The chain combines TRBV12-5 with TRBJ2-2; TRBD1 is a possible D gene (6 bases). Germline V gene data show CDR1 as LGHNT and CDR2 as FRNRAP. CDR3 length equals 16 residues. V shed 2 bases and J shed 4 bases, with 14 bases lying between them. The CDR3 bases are TGTGCTAGTGGTTTGTTTTCCAGGGGATCCACCGGGGAGCTGTTTTTT. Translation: CASGLFSRGSTGELFF.

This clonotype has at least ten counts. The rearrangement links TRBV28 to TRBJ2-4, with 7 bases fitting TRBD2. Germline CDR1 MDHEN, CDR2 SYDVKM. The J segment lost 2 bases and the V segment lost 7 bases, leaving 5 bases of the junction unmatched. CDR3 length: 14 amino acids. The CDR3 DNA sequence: TGTGCCAGCAACCCGGGGGGATCCAAAAACATTCAGTACTTC. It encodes CASNPGGSKNIQYF.

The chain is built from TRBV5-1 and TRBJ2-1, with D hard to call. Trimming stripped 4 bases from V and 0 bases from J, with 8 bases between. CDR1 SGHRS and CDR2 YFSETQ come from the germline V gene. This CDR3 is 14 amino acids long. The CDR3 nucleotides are TGCGCCAGCAGCCCACAGAGCTCCTACAATGAGCAGTTCTTC. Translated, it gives CASSPQSSYNEQFF.

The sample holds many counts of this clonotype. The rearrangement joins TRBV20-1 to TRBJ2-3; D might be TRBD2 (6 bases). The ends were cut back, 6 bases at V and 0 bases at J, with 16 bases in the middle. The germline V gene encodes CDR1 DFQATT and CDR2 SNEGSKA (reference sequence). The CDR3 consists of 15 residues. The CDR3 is CSAPAKRASTDTQYF. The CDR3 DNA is TGCAGTGCCCCCGCGAAGCGGGCTAGCACAGATACGCAGTATTTT.

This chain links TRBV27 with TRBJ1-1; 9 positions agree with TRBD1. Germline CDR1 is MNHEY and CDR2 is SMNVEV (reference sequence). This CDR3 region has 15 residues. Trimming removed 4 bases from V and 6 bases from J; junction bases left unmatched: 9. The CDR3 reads CASSSPDRGIAEAFF. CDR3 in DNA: TGTGCCAGCAGTTCCCCCGACAGGGGGATTGCTGAAGCTTTCTTT.

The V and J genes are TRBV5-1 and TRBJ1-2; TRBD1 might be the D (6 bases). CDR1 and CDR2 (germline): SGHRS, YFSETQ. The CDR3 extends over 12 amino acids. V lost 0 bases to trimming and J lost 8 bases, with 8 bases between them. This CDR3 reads CASSLEGVGYTF. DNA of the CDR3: TGCGCCAGCAGCTTGGAGGGGGTCGGCTACACCTTC.

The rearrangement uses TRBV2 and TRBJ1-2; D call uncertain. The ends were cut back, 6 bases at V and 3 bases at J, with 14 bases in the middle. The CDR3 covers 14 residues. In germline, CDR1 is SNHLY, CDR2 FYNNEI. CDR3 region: CASRPAGFDYGYTF. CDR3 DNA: TGTGCCAGCAGGCCCGCGGGTTTCGACTATGGCTACACCTTC.

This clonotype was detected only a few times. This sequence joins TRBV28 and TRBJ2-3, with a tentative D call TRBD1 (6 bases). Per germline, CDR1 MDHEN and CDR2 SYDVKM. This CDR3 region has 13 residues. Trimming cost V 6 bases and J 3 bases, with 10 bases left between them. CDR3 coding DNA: TGTGCCAGCAGATACAGGGTTACAGATACGCAGTATTTT. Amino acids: CASRYRVTDTQYF.

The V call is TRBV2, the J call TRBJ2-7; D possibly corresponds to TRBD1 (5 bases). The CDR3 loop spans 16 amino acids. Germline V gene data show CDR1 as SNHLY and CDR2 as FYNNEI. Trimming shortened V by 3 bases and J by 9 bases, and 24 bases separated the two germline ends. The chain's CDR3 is CASSEIFRRAKIGQYV. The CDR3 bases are TGTGCCAGCAGTGAGATTTTCCGCAGGGCTAAGATCGGGCAGTACGTC.

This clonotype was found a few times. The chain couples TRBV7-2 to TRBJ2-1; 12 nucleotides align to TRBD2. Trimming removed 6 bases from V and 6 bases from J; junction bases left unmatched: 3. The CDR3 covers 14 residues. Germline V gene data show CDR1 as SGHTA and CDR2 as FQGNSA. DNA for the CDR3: TGTGCCAGCAGTCCTAGCGGGGGGGTCAATGAGCAGTTCTTC. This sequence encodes CASSPSGGVNEQFF.

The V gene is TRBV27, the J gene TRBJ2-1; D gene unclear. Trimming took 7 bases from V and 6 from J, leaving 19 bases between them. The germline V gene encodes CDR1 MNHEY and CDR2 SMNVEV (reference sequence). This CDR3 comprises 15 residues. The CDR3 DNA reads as TGTGCCAGCACCTCCTCGAGCCCTCATGGCAATGAGCAGTTCTTC. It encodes CASTSSSPHGNEQFF.

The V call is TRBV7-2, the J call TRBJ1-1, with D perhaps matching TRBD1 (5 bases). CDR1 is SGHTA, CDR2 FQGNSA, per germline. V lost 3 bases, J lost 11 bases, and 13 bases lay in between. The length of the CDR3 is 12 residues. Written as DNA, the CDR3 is TGTGCCAGCAGCTTGGACGGGGCAGGGGCTTTCTTT. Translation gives CASSLDGAGAFF.

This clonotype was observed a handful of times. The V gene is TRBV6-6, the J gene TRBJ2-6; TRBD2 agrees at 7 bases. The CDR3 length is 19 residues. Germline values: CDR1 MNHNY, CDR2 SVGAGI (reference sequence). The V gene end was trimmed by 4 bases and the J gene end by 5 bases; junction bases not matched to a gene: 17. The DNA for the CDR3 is TGTGCCAGCAGTTTTCCGGGAGGCAGGATTCCTTCGTGGGCCAACGTCCTGACTTTC. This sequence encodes CASSFPGGRIPSWANVLTF.

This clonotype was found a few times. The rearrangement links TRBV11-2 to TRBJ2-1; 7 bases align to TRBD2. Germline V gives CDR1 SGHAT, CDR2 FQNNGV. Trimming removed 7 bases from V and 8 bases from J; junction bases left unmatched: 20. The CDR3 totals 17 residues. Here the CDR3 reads CASTSIGETSLPDEQFF. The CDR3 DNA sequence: TGTGCCAGCACTTCCATCGGCGAGACTAGCCTTCCCGATGAGCAGTTCTTC.

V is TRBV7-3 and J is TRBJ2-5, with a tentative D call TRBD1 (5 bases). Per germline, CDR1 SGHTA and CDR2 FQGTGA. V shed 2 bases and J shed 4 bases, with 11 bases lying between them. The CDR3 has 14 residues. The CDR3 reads CASSLGAPPETQYF. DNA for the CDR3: TGTGCCAGCAGCTTAGGGGCTCCACCAGAGACCCAGTACTTC.

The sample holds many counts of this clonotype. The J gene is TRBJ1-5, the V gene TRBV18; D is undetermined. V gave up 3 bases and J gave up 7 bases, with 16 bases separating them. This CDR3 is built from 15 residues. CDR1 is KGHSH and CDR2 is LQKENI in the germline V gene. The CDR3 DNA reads TGTGCCAGCTCACCTCGAGGGTCCATGAGCCAGCCCCAGCATTTT. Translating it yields CASSPRGSMSQPQHF.

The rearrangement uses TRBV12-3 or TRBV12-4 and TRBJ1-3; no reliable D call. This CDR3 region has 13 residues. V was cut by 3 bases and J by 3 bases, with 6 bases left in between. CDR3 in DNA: TGTGCCAGCAGTTTTCGGGATGGAAACACCATATATTTT. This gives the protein CASSFRDGNTIYF.

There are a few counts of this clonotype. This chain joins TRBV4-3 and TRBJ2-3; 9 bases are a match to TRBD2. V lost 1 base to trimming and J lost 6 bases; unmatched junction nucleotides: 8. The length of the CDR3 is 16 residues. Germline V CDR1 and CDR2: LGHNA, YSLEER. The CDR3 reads CASSQGQLAGRDTQYF. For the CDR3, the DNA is TGCGCCAGCAGCCAAGGTCAGCTAGCGGGGCGGGATACGCAGTATTTT.

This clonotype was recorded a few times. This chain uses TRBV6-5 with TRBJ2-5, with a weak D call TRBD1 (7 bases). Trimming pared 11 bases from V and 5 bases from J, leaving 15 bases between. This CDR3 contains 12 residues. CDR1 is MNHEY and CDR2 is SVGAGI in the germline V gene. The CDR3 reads CACGTAGETQYF. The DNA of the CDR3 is TGTGCCTGCGGGACAGCCGGGGAGACCCAGTACTTC.

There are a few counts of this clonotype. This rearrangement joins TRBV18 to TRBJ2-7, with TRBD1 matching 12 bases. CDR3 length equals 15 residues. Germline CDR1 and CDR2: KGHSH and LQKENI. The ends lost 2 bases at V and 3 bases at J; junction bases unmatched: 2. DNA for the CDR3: TGTGCCAGCTCACCAGGGACAGGGGGCATCTACGAGCAGTACTTC. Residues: CASSPGTGGIYEQYF.

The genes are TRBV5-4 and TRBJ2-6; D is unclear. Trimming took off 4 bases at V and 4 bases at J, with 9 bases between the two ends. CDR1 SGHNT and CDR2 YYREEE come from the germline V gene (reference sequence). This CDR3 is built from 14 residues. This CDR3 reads CASSDSRGANVLTF. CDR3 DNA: TGTGCCAGCAGCGACTCCCGAGGGGCCAACGTCCTGACTTTC.